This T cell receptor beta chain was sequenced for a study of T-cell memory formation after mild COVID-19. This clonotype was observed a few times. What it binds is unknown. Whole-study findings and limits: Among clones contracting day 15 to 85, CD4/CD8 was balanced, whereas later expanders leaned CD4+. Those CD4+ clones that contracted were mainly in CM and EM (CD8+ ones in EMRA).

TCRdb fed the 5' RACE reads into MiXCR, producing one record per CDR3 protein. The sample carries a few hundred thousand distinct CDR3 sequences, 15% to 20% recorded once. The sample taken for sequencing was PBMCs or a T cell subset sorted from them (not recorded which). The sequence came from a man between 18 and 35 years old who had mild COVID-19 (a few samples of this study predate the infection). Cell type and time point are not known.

The CDR3 loop is CASSLVQATEAFF. CDR3 DNA: TGTGCCAGCTCACTGGTCCAGGCCACTGAAGCTTTCTTT. The chain couples TRBV18 to TRBJ1-1; unclear D gene. V was shortened by 4 bases and J by 4 bases, with 10 bases between the two germline ends. The germline V gene has CDR1 KGHSH and CDR2 LQKENI. CDR3 length: 13 amino acids.